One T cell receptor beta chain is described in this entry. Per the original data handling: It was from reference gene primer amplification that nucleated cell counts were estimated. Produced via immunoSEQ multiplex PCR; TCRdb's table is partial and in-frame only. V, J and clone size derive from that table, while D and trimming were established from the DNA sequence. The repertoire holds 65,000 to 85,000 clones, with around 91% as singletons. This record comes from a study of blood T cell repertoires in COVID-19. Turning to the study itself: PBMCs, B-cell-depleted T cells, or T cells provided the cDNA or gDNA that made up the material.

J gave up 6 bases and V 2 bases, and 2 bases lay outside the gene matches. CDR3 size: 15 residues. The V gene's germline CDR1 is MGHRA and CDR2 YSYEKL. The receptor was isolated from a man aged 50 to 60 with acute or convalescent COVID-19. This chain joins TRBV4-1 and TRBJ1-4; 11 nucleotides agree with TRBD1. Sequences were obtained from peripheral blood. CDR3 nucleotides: TGCGCCAGCAGCCAACCGGGACAGGGGGATGAAAAACTGTTTTTT. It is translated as CASSQPGQGDEKLFF.